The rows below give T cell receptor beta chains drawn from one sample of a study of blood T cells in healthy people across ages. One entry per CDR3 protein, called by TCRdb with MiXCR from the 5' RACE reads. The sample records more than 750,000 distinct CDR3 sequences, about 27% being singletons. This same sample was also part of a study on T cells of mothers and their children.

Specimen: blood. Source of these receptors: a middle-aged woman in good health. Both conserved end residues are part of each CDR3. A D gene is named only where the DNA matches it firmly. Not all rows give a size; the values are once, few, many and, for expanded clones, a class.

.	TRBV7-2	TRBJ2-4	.	TGTGCCAGCAGCCTACAGGGACAACTAGCCAAAAACATTCAGTACTTC	CASSLQGQLAKNIQYF
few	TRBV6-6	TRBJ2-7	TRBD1	TGTGCCAGCAGTTACCCGGGACAGGATTCCTACGAGCAGTACTTC	CASSYPGQDSYEQYF
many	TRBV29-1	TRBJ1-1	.	TGCAGCGTTGAGATAGGGTTAGGTGAAGCTTTCTTT	CSVEIGLGEAFF
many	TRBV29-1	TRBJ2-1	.	TGCAGTTACTTGGGGGTAAAGGACAATGAGCAGTTCTTC	CSYLGVKDNEQFF
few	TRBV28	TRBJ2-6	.	TGTGCCAGCAGTTCGCCCTGGGGCAGGGAAACCTCTGGGGCCAACGTCCTGACTTTC	CASSSPWGRETSGANVLTF
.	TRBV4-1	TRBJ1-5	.	TGCGCCAGCAGCCAAGTCCAGGGCCTAAATCAGCCCCAGCATTTT	CASSQVQGLNQPQHF
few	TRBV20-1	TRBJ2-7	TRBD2	TGCAGTGCTTTTCCCTTAGCGGGGCGTTACGAGCAGTACTTC	CSAFPLAGRYEQYF
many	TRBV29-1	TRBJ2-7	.	TGCAGCGTAGGAGTTGGGCACAAAACCTACGAGCAGTACTTC	CSVGVGHKTYEQYF
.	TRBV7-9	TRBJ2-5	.	TGTGCCAGCAGCTGGGTACAGCAACAAGAGACCCAGTACTTC	CASSWVQQQETQYF
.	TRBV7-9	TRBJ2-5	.	TGTGCCAGCAGCTCCACGGGACTTTTTGGAGAGACCCAGTACTTC	CASSSTGLFGETQYF
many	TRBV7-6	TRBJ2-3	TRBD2	TGTGCCAGCAGCCGGTTCAGCGGGGCTAGCACAGATACGCAGTATTTT	CASSRFSGASTDTQYF
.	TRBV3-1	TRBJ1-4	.	TGTGCCAGCAGCCACGCAGGGCGCGAAAATGAAAAACTGTTTTTT	CASSHAGRENEKLFF
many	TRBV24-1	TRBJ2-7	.	TGTGCCACCAGCGATCCTAGACAGGGTAGCGGCGAGCAGTACTTC	CATSDPRQGSGEQYF
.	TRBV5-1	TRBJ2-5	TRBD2	TGCGCCAGCAGCCAACTAGCGGGGGGCCGTCGGAATGAGCAGTACTTC	CASSQLAGGRRNEQYF
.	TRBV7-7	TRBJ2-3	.	TGTGATAGCAGCCGGAGCTCGACCTCCACAGATACGCAGTATTTT	CDSSRSSTSTDTQYF
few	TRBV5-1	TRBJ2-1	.	TGCGCCAGCAGCTTGGTCCGCCCGCGAGAGCAGTTCTTC	CASSLVRPREQFF
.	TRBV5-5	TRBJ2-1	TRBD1	TGTGCCAGCAGCTTGGGTCAGGGGGCCTACAATAAGCAGTTCTTC	CASSLGQGAYNKQFF
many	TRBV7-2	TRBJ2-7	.	TGTGCCAGCGGATTTACTACGGCGTTCTCCTACGAGCAGTACTTC	CASGFTTAFSYEQYF
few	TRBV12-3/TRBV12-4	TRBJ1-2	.	TGTGCCAGCACGGGGTGGGGGGAGAACTATGGCTACACCTTC	CASTGWGENYGYTF
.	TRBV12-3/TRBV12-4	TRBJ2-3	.	TGTGCCAGCATCAGCGGGCTTACAGCGGATACGCAGTATTTT	CASISGLTADTQYF
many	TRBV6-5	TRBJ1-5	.	TGTGCCAGCAGTTCCCAGAACGGAGGGAATCAGCCCCAGCATTTT	CASSSQNGGNQPQHF
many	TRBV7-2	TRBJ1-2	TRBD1	TGTGCCAGCAGCCGCCAAGCCGGGACAGTCTATGGCTACACCTTC	CASSRQAGTVYGYTF
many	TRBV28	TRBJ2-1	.	TGTGCCAGCAGTTCCCGACAGGTCGGTGAGCAGTTCTTC	CASSSRQVGEQFF
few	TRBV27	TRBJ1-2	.	TGTGCCAGCAGGGGGCGGGTCTATGGCTACACCTTC	CASRGRVYGYTF
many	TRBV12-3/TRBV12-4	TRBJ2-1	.	TGTGCCAGCAGTGACCGACAGGCCCTTGCCTACAATGAGCAGTTCTTC	CASSDRQALAYNEQFF
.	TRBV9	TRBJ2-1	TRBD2	TGTGCCAGCGGGGCGGGGGGGTTCAATGAGCAGTTCTTC	CASGAGGFNEQFF
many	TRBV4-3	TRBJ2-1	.	TGCGCCAGCAGCCAAGAAAACTGGAACAATGAGCAGTTCTTC	CASSQENWNNEQFF
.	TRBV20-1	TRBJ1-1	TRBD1	TGCAGTGCTACTCCTAGGACAGGGGGCCGGGCTGAAGCTTTCTTT	CSATPRTGGRAEAFF
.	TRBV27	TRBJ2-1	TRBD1	TGTGCCAGCGGACAGGGGAATGAGCAGTTCTTC	CASGQGNEQFF
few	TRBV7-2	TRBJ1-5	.	TGTGCCAGCAGCTTAGGGGGTAGACTCAATCAGCCCCAGCATTTT	CASSLGGRLNQPQHF
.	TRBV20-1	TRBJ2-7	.	TGCGGTGCTAGACCCCGATTCCCAAACTACGAGCAGTACTTC	CGARPRFPNYEQYF
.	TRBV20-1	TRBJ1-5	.	TGCAGTGCCAGGGGCGGACCTAATCAGCCCCAGCATTTT	CSARGGPNQPQHF
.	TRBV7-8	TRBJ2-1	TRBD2	TGTGCCAGCAGCCCACAACCAGCGCGGGAGACCCAGTTCTTC	CASSPQPARETQFF
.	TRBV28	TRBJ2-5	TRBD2	TGTGCCAGCAGTTTGGTGGGAAGCGGGGGGGTTCAAGAGACCCAGTACTTC	CASSLVGSGGVQETQYF
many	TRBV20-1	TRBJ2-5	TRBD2	TGCAGTGCCGCCGAGGGCCTGGGCGGGAGAGAGACCCAGTACTTC	CSAAEGLGGRETQYF
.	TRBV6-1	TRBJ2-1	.	TGTGCCAGCAGTGGGCGGGGGACATCCTACAATGAGCAGTTCTTC	CASSGRGTSYNEQFF
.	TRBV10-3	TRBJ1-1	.	TGTGCCATCAGTGATTGGCAGGGTTTCGGGACTGAAGCTTTCTTT	CAISDWQGFGTEAFF
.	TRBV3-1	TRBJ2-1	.	TGTGCCAGCAGCCAAGAGAATGGTGCGACGGAGCAGTTCTTC	CASSQENGATEQFF
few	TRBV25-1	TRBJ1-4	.	TGTGCCAGCAGTGGAGTCCACTCGGCTGTAGAAAAACTGTTTTTT	CASSGVHSAVEKLFF
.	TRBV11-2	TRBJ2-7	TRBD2	TGTGCCAGCAGCTTAGAAGCGGGGCGCAACTACGAGCAGTACTTC	CASSLEAGRNYEQYF
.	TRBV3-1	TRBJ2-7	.	TGTGCCAACAGCCAAGATTACGGGGTTGGCTCCTACGAGCAGTACTTC	CANSQDYGVGSYEQYF
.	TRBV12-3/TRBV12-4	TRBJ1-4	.	TGTGCCAGCGGCGCTGATTCGCATGAAAAACTGATTTTT	CASGADSHEKLIF
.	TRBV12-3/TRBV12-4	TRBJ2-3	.	TGTGCCAGCAGTTTAGGGTCAGACACAGATACGCAGTATTTT	CASSLGSDTDTQYF
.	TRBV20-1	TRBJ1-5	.	TGCAGTGCCCCCCGAAGCAATCAGCCCCAGCATTTT	CSAPRSNQPQHF
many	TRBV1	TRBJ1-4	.	TGCACCAGCAGCCTGGGACTGGGTGAAAAACTGTTTTTT	CTSSLGLGEKLFF
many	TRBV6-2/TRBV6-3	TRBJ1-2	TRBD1	TGTGCCAGCAGTTACTCGAAGGCCCGGACAGGGGGCTTTCTTGGCTACACCTTC	CASSYSKARTGGFLGYTF
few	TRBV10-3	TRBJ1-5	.	TGTGCCATCGAGATTCCTTATGTAGGGCGTAGCAATCAGCCCCAGCATTTT	CAIEIPYVGRSNQPQHF
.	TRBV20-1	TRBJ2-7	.	TGCAGTGCTAGAGATCGGTTCGTTGAGCAGTACTTC	CSARDRFVEQYF
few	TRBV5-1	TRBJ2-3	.	TGCGCCAGCAGCTTGGGTGACCTCACAGATACGCAGTATTTT	CASSLGDLTDTQYF
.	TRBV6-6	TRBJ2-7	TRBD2	TGTGCCAGCAGAACGTCGGGGACTAGCGCCAACAATGAGCAGTACTTC	CASRTSGTSANNEQYF
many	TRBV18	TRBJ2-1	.	TGTGCCAGCTCACGCGCACAGGGCTCCTACAATGAGCAGTTCTTC	CASSRAQGSYNEQFF
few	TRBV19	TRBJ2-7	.	TGTGCCACCCAAGCCGGGACGAAAGGCTACGAGCAGTACTTC	CATQAGTKGYEQYF
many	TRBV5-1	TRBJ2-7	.	TGCGCCAGCAGCTTGGCCGTGAGCTCCTACGAGCAGTACTTC	CASSLAVSSYEQYF
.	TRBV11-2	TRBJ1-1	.	TGTGCCAGCAGCTTAGGGTCGTGGGGTGAAAGGGGCGATATCACTGAAGCTTTCTTT	CASSLGSWGERGDITEAFF
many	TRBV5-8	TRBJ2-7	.	TGTGCCAGCAGCTTGGGCCCGGGGGGCAACGAGCAGTACTTC	CASSLGPGGNEQYF